The rows below give T cell receptor beta chains drawn from one sample of a study of technical replicates of blood from several donors. The data were produced by immunoSEQ multiplex PCR, yet TCRdb's version contains in-frame clones alone and is incomplete. Of 74,000 or so clones listed, about 97% are singletons. Specimen: T cells isolated from PBMCs. The receptors were gathered from a human donor in good health. Each CDR3 is given with its conserved first and last residue.

cdr3_aa v_call
CASNRLAGGEQFF TRBV2
CASSTDRVGSLFF TRBV10-1
CAWTSDRIRWVDTEAFF TRBV30
CASGDRTNTEAFF TRBV19
CASSPPSQKLFF TRBV7-2
CASSKGQGEGEQYF TRBV5-1
CASSQGQPGLPLGYTF TRBV4-1
CASIGLREGPFGEQFF TRBV2
CASSLGVFATEAFF TRBV11-2
CASSYWEENTGELFF TRBV6-5
CASSLSFRETQYF TRBV7-3
CASSQGRGSYEQYF TRBV4-1
CASSPDSYEQYF TRBV11-2
CASSLVGSRSEQYF TRBV7-9
CASRSTSGRTDTQYF TRBV5-4
CASRQEKSRETQYF TRBV10-2
CASSSGLAGPETQYF TRBV5-1
CAWSVNQGAEAFF TRBV30
CASSVGGSSSYNSPLHF TRBV9
CASSLVDGAEETQYF TRBV7-2
CASSVLAGKADTQYF TRBV9
CASSLQGFGRQETQYF TRBV28
CASSLQGQGQNIQYF TRBV18
CASSHLKAFF TRBV28
CAGQGMNTEAFF TRBV5-4
CASSTREVGTDTQYF TRBV19
CASSLSSAPYEQYF TRBV27
CASSLITGGLVSYEQYF TRBV5-6
CASSAGRDRVGETQYF TRBV9
CASEGVESNQPQHF TRBV28
CAWSVLAGGYTGELFF TRBV30
CAWGTGTGGLWDTEAFF TRBV30
CASSPQQETQYF TRBV18
CASSLERGSYEQYF TRBV5-1
CASSLDGWTQYF TRBV5-1
CASSPGQDRIQYF TRBV2
CASSLQGTGDSPLHF TRBV19
CASSSGTGPYGYTF TRBV28
CASSLPPGTYNEQFF TRBV14
CAGAQGNSYEQYF TRBV6-1
CASSLRVTRTVRGLEQYF TRBV5-4
CASSATGVQTGELFF TRBV11-2
CASSLGTGINEQYF TRBV28
CASSYSGVTDTQYF TRBV11-1
CASSFLGDRTNEKLFF TRBV7-8
CASSSGLAGGTDTQYF TRBV7-3
CSGKDRDRVDEKLFF TRBV29-1
CASSQDRLTGELFF TRBV4-1
CASSSSFDRYSNQPQHF TRBV27
CASTRLAGADTQYF TRBV7-9
CASSEDNRKGTQYF TRBV2
CASSQGVGGDTEAFF TRBV4-2
CAISEFSDRAARDGYTF TRBV10-3
CASSLAANYGYTF TRBV5-6
CASSKGQGGDTQYF TRBV9
CASKPGQSLETQYF TRBV5-1
CASSQARSRDRGNYGYTF TRBV4-1
CASSLPRTGQGAASYGYTF TRBV28
CASSETRLYTF TRBV2
CAISGTADTMNTEAFF TRBV10-3